The 6 T cell receptor beta chains below come from one sample, sequenced in a study of T cell responses to AZD1222 COVID-19 vaccine. Assay: immunoSEQ multiplex PCR; the TCRdb copy retains only in-frame clones and omits some. The sample carries 98,000 or so clones, around nine tenths recorded once. The sample here was peripheral blood, taken on day 0 of MenACWY control vaccination. The receptor source for this set is an adult in good health.

The chain is built from TRBV7-2 and TRBJ2-7; a weak D match, TRBD1 (5 bases). The CDR3 loop spans 13 amino acids. Germline V CDR1 and CDR2: SGHTA, FQGNSA. Trimming took off 4 bases at V and 4 bases at J, with 11 bases between the two ends. The CDR3 sequence: CASSSGMVYEQYF. The CDR3 DNA is TGTGCCAGCAGCTCAGGGATGGTGTACGAGCAGTACTTC.

This sequence joins TRBV5-6 and TRBJ2-3; 8 bases map to TRBD2. J gave up 3 bases and V 4 bases, and 7 bases lay outside the gene matches. CDR1 and CDR2 (germline): SGHDT, YYEEEE. This CDR3 is built from 15 residues. The CDR3 nucleotides are TGTGCCAGCAGCGTCGTTAGCGGGGTGACAGATACGCAGTATTTT. The encoded protein is CASSVVSGVTDTQYF.

This clone was seen a handful of times. This chain uses TRBV12-5 with TRBJ2-5, with a tentative D call TRBD1 (5 bases). V was trimmed by 6 bases and J by 1 base, leaving 15 bases between them. Germline V gene sequence: CDR1 LGHNT, CDR2 FRNRAP. This CDR3 has 15 amino acids. CDR3 amino acids: CASGPGIDSQETQYF. The CDR3 DNA is TGTGCTAGTGGCCCCGGCATCGACAGCCAAGAGACCCAGTACTTC.

The chain combines TRBV3-1 (or the pseudogene TRBV3-2) with TRBJ2-1, with TRBD1 identical over 10 bases. The germline V gene encodes CDR1 LGHDT and CDR2 YNNKEL (reference sequence). This CDR3 contains 16 residues. The J segment lost 7 bases and the V segment lost 0 bases, leaving 6 bases of the junction unmatched. This CDR3 is CASSQETPDRGNEQFF. The CDR3 DNA is TGTGCCAGCAGCCAAGAAACTCCGGACAGGGGGAATGAGCAGTTCTTC.

This clone was counted only a few times. This chain joins TRBV2 and TRBJ1-1; D ambiguous. The length of the CDR3 is 15 residues. CDR1 SNHLY and CDR2 FYNNEI come from the germline V gene. V lost 10 bases and J 0 bases, leaving 18 bases between the germline ends. The CDR3 protein is CATDYGRSMNTEAFF. The DNA of the CDR3 is TGTGCCACCGACTATGGACGGAGCATGAACACTGAAGCTTTCTTT.

J is TRBJ1-1 and V is TRBV9, with a weak D call TRBD1 (6 bases). Germline CDR1 SGDLS, CDR2 YYNGEE. The CDR3 contains 16 residues. Trimming left V 4 bases short and J 1 base short, with 17 bases between. CDR3 loop: CASSPHTGTWNTEAFF. CDR3 coding DNA: TGTGCCAGCAGCCCACACACCGGGACATGGAACACTGAAGCTTTCTTT.